A selection of T cell receptor beta chains follows, all from one sample in a study of T cell responses to AZD1222 COVID-19 vaccine. Only in-frame clones appear in the TCRdb table, and some are missing; sequencing was by immunoSEQ multiplex PCR. Altogether around 87,000 clones are present, 85% to 90% being singletons, with the ten largest covering 2.5%. Sequenced here: peripheral blood, sampled 28 days after the second AZD1222 dose. The receptors come from an adult who received the AZD1222 COVID-19 vaccine. CDR3s include the opening cysteine and the closing phenylalanine or tryptophan. Each record gives: clone size, CDR3 length, V gene, J gene, CDR3 protein. Size is stated for part of the rows, as once, few or many counts, or as a class when the clone is expanded.

abundance: .; len: 13; v_gene: TRBV11-2; j_gene: TRBJ1-2; CDR3aa: CASSLGTGDGYTF
abundance: .; len: 14; v_gene: TRBV5-1; j_gene: TRBJ2-7; CDR3aa: CASSLLLAGHEQYF
abundance: .; len: 12; v_gene: TRBV19; j_gene: TRBJ2-1; CDR3aa: CASSADWNEQFF
abundance: .; len: 14; v_gene: TRBV7-2; j_gene: TRBJ2-1; CDR3aa: CASSPGQAPNEQFF
abundance: .; len: 12; v_gene: TRBV5-6; j_gene: TRBJ1-1; CDR3aa: CASSIQRGKAFF
abundance: .; len: 14; v_gene: TRBV7-3; j_gene: TRBJ1-6; CDR3aa: CASSLNSYNSPLHF
abundance: few; len: 13; v_gene: TRBV29-1; j_gene: TRBJ2-1; CDR3aa: CSVQPGSYNEQFF
abundance: .; len: 11; v_gene: TRBV29-1; j_gene: TRBJ2-4; CDR3aa: CSVKGVGLEYF
abundance: .; len: 17; v_gene: TRBV9; j_gene: TRBJ2-3; CDR3aa: CASSGNRGHSDTDTQYF
abundance: once; len: 16; v_gene: TRBV7-6; j_gene: TRBJ2-2; CDR3aa: CASSLEAGWNTGELFF
abundance: .; len: 15; v_gene: TRBV19; j_gene: TRBJ2-1; CDR3aa: CASSIPGYLYNEQFF
abundance: .; len: 17; v_gene: TRBV10-3; j_gene: TRBJ2-1; CDR3aa: CAISEPPGTAKYNEQFF
abundance: .; len: 13; v_gene: TRBV23-1; j_gene: TRBJ2-7; CDR3aa: CASSRQGNYEQYF
abundance: .; len: 14; v_gene: TRBV25-1; j_gene: TRBJ2-1; CDR3aa: CASSATGTTNEQFF
abundance: .; len: 14; v_gene: TRBV30; j_gene: TRBJ2-5; CDR3aa: CAGNIGGDGETQYF
abundance: .; len: 13; v_gene: TRBV6-5; j_gene: TRBJ1-2; CDR3aa: CATEGQPPAGYTF
abundance: .; len: 15; v_gene: TRBV9; j_gene: TRBJ2-7; CDR3aa: CASSVRPSELNEQYF
abundance: .; len: 18; v_gene: TRBV7-2; j_gene: TRBJ1-4; CDR3aa: CASSPWTGEALKLEKLFF
abundance: few; len: 15; v_gene: TRBV7-9; j_gene: TRBJ2-7; CDR3aa: CASSFKQGYPYEQYF
abundance: .; len: 15; v_gene: TRBV5-1; j_gene: TRBJ2-3; CDR3aa: CASRTPGAFTDTQYF